The 23 T cell receptor beta chains listed next were all sequenced from one sample in a study of T cells in Graves' hyperthyroidism and ophthalmopathy. RNA transcripts provided the source from which TCR beta CDR3 regions were amplified. Researchers ran a first-round RT-PCR on the TCR CDR3 using the HTBI primer set. Each CDR3 protein is one row after TCRdb ran MiXCR on the multiplex PCR reads. The data hold a few hundred thousand distinct CDR3 sequences, with 15% observed a single time. The specimen was blood. The receptor source for this set is a woman between 25 and 40 years old with Graves' hyperthyroidism.

V and J are TRBV27 and TRBJ2-1; 12 bases fit TRBD2. Germline V lookup: CDR1 MNHEY, CDR2 SMNVEV (reference sequence). J gave up 0 bases and V 8 bases, and 14 bases lay outside the gene matches. The CDR3 has 19 residues. The CDR3 loop reads CASSPTSGRAQPSYNEQFF. The CDR3, as DNA: TGTGCCAGCTCACCGACTAGCGGGAGAGCCCAACCCTCCTACAATGAGCAGTTCTTC.

A few counts support this clonotype. The chain couples TRBV27 to TRBJ2-2, with D maybe TRBD1 (5 bases). The germline V gene encodes CDR1 MNHEY and CDR2 SMNVEV (reference sequence). The germline V and J ends were trimmed by 5 bases and 2 bases, with 15 bases remaining between them. CDR3 length: 16 amino acids. The CDR3 reads CASSPYSGINTGELFF. The DNA for the CDR3 is TGTGCCAGCAGTCCTTACTCAGGGATAAACACCGGGGAGCTGTTTTTT.

In its sample, this clonotype was seen once. The CDR3 region is CASSVDWGPDTQYF. The CDR3 coding sequence is TGTGCCAGCAGTGTAGATTGGGGGCCAGATACGCAGTATTTT. The chain has TRBV6-1 and TRBJ2-3; D perhaps matches TRBD1 (6 bases). This CDR3 contains 14 residues. Per germline, CDR1 MNHNS and CDR2 SASEGT. V was clipped by 4 bases and J by 4 bases, with 12 bases between them.

This clonotype came up many times. The chain couples TRBV11-1 to TRBJ2-1; the D is unclear. The CDR3 consists of 14 residues. Between the trimmed V and J ends, which lost 1 base and 3 bases, there was a span of 7 bases. Germline CDR1 is SGHAT and CDR2 is FQDESV (reference sequence). The CDR3 protein is CASSLGGVYNEQFF. DNA for the CDR3: TGTGCCAGCAGCTTAGGTGGGGTCTACAATGAGCAGTTCTTC.

This chain links TRBV3-1 with TRBJ1-2; weak D call: TRBD1 (5 bases). The V end lost 1 base, the J end lost 4 bases, and 13 bases lay between the germline ends. Germline-derived CDR1 and CDR2 are LGHDT and YNNKEL (reference sequence). The CDR3 loop spans 15 amino acids. This CDR3 is CASSQGGSTIYGYTF. The CDR3 nucleotides are TGTGCCAGCAGCCAAGGGGGCAGTACTATCTATGGCTACACCTTC.

This clonotype came up many times. The rearrangement joins TRBV27 to TRBJ2-7, with D unresolved. V gave up 3 bases and J gave up 8 bases, with 17 bases separating them. The CDR3 extends over 14 amino acids. Germline V gene data show CDR1 as MNHEY and CDR2 as SMNVEV (reference sequence). The CDR3 region is CASSFKVRDMKQYF. DNA for the CDR3: TGTGCCAGCAGTTTTAAAGTGAGAGATATGAAGCAGTACTTC.

This clonotype was seen ten or more times. The chain uses TRBV6-1 and TRBJ1-4; 9 bases fit TRBD1. The CDR3 loop spans 14 amino acids. Germline CDR1 reads MNHNS; CDR2 reads SASEGT. Losses at the gene ends were 6 bases for V and 8 bases for J; bases not matched to a gene: 7. CDR3 region: CASRTGQGYEKLFF. The CDR3 coding sequence is TGTGCCAGCAGGACGGGACAGGGTTACGAAAAACTGTTTTTT.

The sample holds one count of this clonotype. This rearrangement joins TRBV12-3 or TRBV12-4 to TRBJ2-7, with D hard to call. Trimming took 6 bases from V and 5 from J, leaving 20 bases between them. This CDR3 region has 15 residues. In DNA form, the CDR3 reads TGTGCCAGCAGCCAAGAAGTCCCTGGGGTCCACGAGCAGTACTTC. Its translation: CASSQEVPGVHEQYF.

This clonotype was detected many times. CDR3 coding DNA: TGCGCCAGCAGCCCCCGGGACAGGATCAGCGGTGAGCAGTTCTTC. This codes for CASSPRDRISGEQFF. The chain links TRBV5-1 to TRBJ2-1; TRBD1 matches at 8 bases. V trimming: 4 bases; J trimming: 9 bases; junction bases outside the gene matches: 12. Germline loops: CDR1 SGHRS, CDR2 YFSETQ. This CDR3 contains 15 residues.

As to this clonotype: One base away lies a much larger clone, so this may be a sequencing read error. The chain couples TRBV20-1 to TRBJ1-2, with 7 nucleotides matching TRBD1. The CDR3 has 13 amino acids. Looked up from germline, CDR1 is DFQATT and CDR2 is SNEGSKA (reference sequence). CDR3 nucleotide sequence: TGCAGTGCTAGACCAGGGGGGAACTATGACTACACCTTC. It codes for CSARPGGNYDYTF.

This clonotype appeared many times. This chain connects TRBV28 to TRBJ2-3, with D hard to call. Germline-derived CDR1 and CDR2 are MDHEN and SYDVKM. Trimming took off 6 bases at V and 1 base at J, with 17 bases between the two ends. The CDR3 contains 16 residues. The CDR3, as DNA: TGTGCCAGCAGATCTACGGCCTTTCTAGGCACAGATACGCAGTATTTT. It translates to CASRSTAFLGTDTQYF.

This clonotype was picked up many times. This chain uses TRBV7-3 with TRBJ2-1; 7 bases match TRBD2. V shed 0 bases and J 2 bases; nucleotides not matched to a gene: 4. In germline, CDR1 is SGHTA, CDR2 FQGTGA. The CDR3 is 16 amino acids. The CDR3 reads CASSLTGGTTYNEQFF. CDR3 nucleotides: TGTGCCAGCAGCTTAACGGGAGGGACTACCTACAATGAGCAGTTCTTC.

The table lists this clonotype with many counts. The J gene is TRBJ2-1, the V gene TRBV18; D ambiguous. Germline CDR1 reads KGHSH; CDR2 reads LQKENI. The CDR3 extends over 13 amino acids. The ends were cut back, 0 bases at V and 10 bases at J, with 10 bases in the middle. For the CDR3, the DNA is TGTGCCAGCTCACCACCGATCGCAGGAGAGCAGTTCTTC. Its translation is CASSPPIAGEQFF.

This clonotype was seen many times. The chain recombines TRBV2 with TRBJ1-5; 7 bases fit TRBD1. Losses at the gene ends were 6 bases for V and 1 base for J; bases not matched to a gene: 6. Germline CDR1 reads SNHLY; CDR2 reads FYNNEI. The CDR3 sequence is 15 residues long. The CDR3: CASRADRASNQPQHF. The CDR3 DNA is TGTGCCAGCAGGGCCGACAGGGCGAGCAATCAGCCCCAGCATTTT.

This clonotype appeared many times. The V gene is TRBV30, the J gene TRBJ2-7; 12 bases map to TRBD2. Unmatched junction bases numbered 9, after V lost 5 bases and J lost 4 bases. The CDR3 loop spans 15 amino acids. CDR1 is GTSNPN, CDR2 SVGIG, per germline (reference sequence). The CDR3 nucleotides read TGTGCCTGGGGGCCCCGACTAGCGGGAGATTACGAGCAGTACTTC. It codes for CAWGPRLAGDYEQYF.

J is TRBJ2-7 and V is TRBV28; D perhaps matches TRBD1 (5 bases). Germline V CDR1 and CDR2: MDHEN, SYDVKM. The CDR3 runs 15 residues. Between the trimmed V and J ends, which lost 2 bases and 2 bases, there was a span of 13 bases. The CDR3 DNA reads TGTGCCAGCAGTTTAGGGGCAGGAATAACCTACGAGCAGTACTTC. It encodes CASSLGAGITYEQYF.

This clonotype was seen ten or more times. The J gene is TRBJ2-1, the V gene TRBV18; D may match TRBD1 or TRBD2 (5 bases each). Between the trimmed V and J ends, which lost 2 bases and 4 bases, there was a span of 12 bases. The length of the CDR3 is 15 residues. The V gene's germline CDR1 is KGHSH and CDR2 LQKENI. The DNA of the CDR3 is TGTGCCAGCTCACCAAGAGGGACGATGTACAATGAGCAGTTCTTC. This encodes CASSPRGTMYNEQFF.

The table lists this clonotype with a few counts. The CDR3 DNA follows: TGCGCCAGCAGTGTCGGACTAGCGGGAGATACCGGGGAGCTGTTTTTT. Amino acids: CASSVGLAGDTGELFF. The J gene is TRBJ2-2, the V gene TRBV10-1; 13 nucleotides align to TRBD2. The length of the CDR3 is 16 residues. The V gene end was trimmed by 4 bases and the J gene end by 5 bases; junction bases not matched to a gene: 4. Looked up from germline, CDR1 is WNHNN and CDR2 is SYGVQD (reference sequence).

In its sample, this clonotype was seen many times. V gene TRBV20-1 combines with J gene TRBJ2-7; TRBD2 agrees at 9 bases. The germline V gene has CDR1 DFQATT and CDR2 SNEGSKA (reference sequence). J was trimmed by 6 bases and V by 5 bases; bases with no gene match: 5. The CDR3 runs 12 residues. CDR3 loop: CSAPGLAREQYF. The CDR3 DNA reads TGCAGTGCTCCCGGACTAGCGCGCGAGCAGTACTTC.

The chain joins TRBV20-1 to TRBJ2-1; tentatively, D is TRBD2 (5 bases). Looked up from germline, CDR1 is DFQATT and CDR2 is SNEGSKA (reference sequence). This CDR3 spans 12 amino acids. V lost 6 bases and J lost 6, with 12 bases in between. The DNA for the CDR3 is TGCAGTGCCACACGGAGCGGCAATGAGCAGTTCTTC. It is translated as CSATRSGNEQFF.

In its sample, this clonotype was seen a few times. A much more abundant neighbour one base away suggests this may be a read error. J is TRBJ2-7 and V is TRBV20-1, with TRBD2 as a possible D gene (5 bases). The length of the CDR3 is 16 residues. CDR1 and CDR2 from the germline V gene are DFQATT and SNEGSKA (reference sequence). With 0 bases removed from V and 2 bases from J, the gap between germline ends came to 17 bases. The CDR3 bases are TGCAGTGCTAGAGAGAAGAATAGCGCTATTACCTACGAGCAGTACTTC. Translation gives CSAREKNSAITYEQYF.

The gene calls are TRBV28 and TRBJ2-3; 9 bases match TRBD2. CDR1 is MDHEN, CDR2 SYDVKM, per germline. The CDR3 loop spans 14 amino acids. Trimming cost V 6 bases and J 5 bases; bases outside gene matches: 6. The CDR3 DNA follows: TGTGCCAGCAGCATCTTAGCGGGAGTAGATACGCAGTATTTT. It is translated as CASSILAGVDTQYF.

Ten or more counts support this clonotype. V usage is TRBV28 and J usage is TRBJ2-3, with TRBD2 matching 8 bases. From germline, CDR1 is MDHEN and CDR2 SYDVKM. V lost 7 bases, J lost 2 bases, and 17 bases stayed unmatched. The CDR3 has 18 residues. CDR3 in DNA: TGTGCCAGCATTTGGGTCCCACTAGCGGAGGGGCCCACAGATACGCAGTATTTT. This codes for CASIWVPLAEGPTDTQYF.